The clone carrying this TCR beta chain was seen just once. TCRdb's copy holds only in-frame clones and misses some; the assay was immunoSEQ multiplex PCR. The table lists hundreds of thousands of clones, about 88% of them singletons. This entry belongs to a study of blood T cell repertoires in COVID-19. Across the study: T cells, B-cell-depleted T cells, or PBMCs provided the cDNA or gDNA that served as material.

This CDR3 contains 15 residues. CDR1 and CDR2 from the germline V gene are LNHDA and SQIVND (reference sequence). V was clipped by 4 bases and J by 2 bases, with 12 bases between them. Sequenced sample: peripheral blood. The sequence derives from a man between 35 and 55 years old with acute or convalescent COVID-19. The chain employs TRBV19 and TRBJ2-1; D is perhaps TRBD1 (7 bases). The CDR3 loop is CASSRGDRAYNEQFF. The DNA for the CDR3 is TGTGCCAGTAGTAGGGGGGACAGAGCCTACAATGAGCAGTTCTTC.